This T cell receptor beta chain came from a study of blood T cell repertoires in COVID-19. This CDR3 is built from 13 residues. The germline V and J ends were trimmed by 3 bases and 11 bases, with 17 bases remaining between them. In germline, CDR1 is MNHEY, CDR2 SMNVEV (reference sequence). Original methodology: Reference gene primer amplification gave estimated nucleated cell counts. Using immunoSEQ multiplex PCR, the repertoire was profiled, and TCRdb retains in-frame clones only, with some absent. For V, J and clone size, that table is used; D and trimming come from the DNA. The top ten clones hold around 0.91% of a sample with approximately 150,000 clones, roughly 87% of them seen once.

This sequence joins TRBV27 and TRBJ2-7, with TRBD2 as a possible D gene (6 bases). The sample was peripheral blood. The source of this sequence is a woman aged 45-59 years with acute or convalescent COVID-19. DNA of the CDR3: TGTGCCAGCAGTTTGGGTCCTCTGGACTATGAGTACTTC. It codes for CASSLGPLDYEYF.